The source of this T cell receptor (beta chain) is a study of cytomegalovirus exposure and HLA in healthy donors. Study conclusions and caveats: Reports described diagnosis of cytomegalovirus status by the classifier as highly specific and sensitive. The study assumed roughly uniform donor sequencing depth for presence/absence analyses.

CDR3 length: 15 amino acids. CDR1 is GTSNPN, CDR2 SVGIG, per germline (reference sequence). V lost 3 bases, J lost 5 bases, and 7 bases stayed unmatched. As regards this clone: Its antigen is unknown.

The PCR used 60 Vbeta and 13 Jbeta primers. Assay: immunoSEQ multiplex PCR; the TCRdb copy retains only in-frame clones and omits some. The sample has about 70,000 clones, about 67% seen once. Investigators did not record CMV serostatus for this donor. The sequence came from a human donor in good health. The V and J genes are TRBV30 and TRBJ2-1; 10 bases match TRBD2. The sample comprised PBMCs. The CDR3 DNA sequence: TGTGCCTGGAGGGATCGACTAGCGGGCCACAATGAGCAGTTCTTC. This translates into CAWRDRLAGHNEQFF.